This T cell receptor beta chain was identified during a study of vaccination effects on CD4 cells after COVID-19. About the research overall: After the second dose, samples were taken at median day 72.

Clones were sequenced by immunoSEQ multiplex PCR, and TCRdb holds only the in-frame ones, with some missing. The data show 20,000 to 30,000 clones, with 60% to 80% seen just once and 5.5% to 6.5% held by the top ten. CDR1 and CDR2 (germline): MGHDK, SYGVNS. The V and J ends lost 5 bases and 1 base, in that order; junction bases with no gene match: 4. The CDR3 contains 17 residues. CD4+ T cells specific for antigen were expanded with viral peptide pools by the ViraFEST assay before sequencing. Between days 9 and 11 of culture, CD4+ T cells were separated out. Participants completed two doses of the BNT162b2 or mRNA-1273 vaccine. Researchers swapped half the medium for IL-2 medium on both days 3 and 7. With respect to this clone: Its antigen is not known.

The source material was CD4+ T cells from PBMCs cultured with SARS-CoV-2 spike peptides, sampled after COVID-19 vaccination. The receptor comes from a human donor who received a COVID-19 vaccine. Some clones in this sample may be carry-over from other donors' samples. The V gene is TRBV25-1, the J gene TRBJ2-6; 11 bases match TRBD1. Here the CDR3 reads CASSWTGGISGANVLTF. CDR3 sequence (DNA): TGTGCCAGCAGTTGGACAGGGGGCATATCTGGGGCCAACGTCCTGACTTTC.